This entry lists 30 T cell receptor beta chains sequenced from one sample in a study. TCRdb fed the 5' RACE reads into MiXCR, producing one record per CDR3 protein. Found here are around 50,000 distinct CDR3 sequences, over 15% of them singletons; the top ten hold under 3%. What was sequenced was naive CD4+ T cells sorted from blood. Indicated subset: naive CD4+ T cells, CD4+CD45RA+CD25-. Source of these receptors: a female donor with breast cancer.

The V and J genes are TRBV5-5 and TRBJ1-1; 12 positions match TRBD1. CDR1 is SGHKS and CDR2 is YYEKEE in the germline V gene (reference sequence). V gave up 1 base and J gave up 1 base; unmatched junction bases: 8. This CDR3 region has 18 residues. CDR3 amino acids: CASSLWMGQGAGNTEAFF. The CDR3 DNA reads TGTGCCAGCAGCTTGTGGATGGGACAGGGGGCAGGGAACACTGAAGCTTTCTTT.

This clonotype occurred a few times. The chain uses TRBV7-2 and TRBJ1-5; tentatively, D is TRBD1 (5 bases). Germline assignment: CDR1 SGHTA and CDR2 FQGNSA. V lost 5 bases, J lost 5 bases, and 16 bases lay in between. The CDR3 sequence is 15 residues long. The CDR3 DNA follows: TGTGCCAGCAGCCCCCGGGCGTGGGGGGATCAGCCCCAGCATTTT. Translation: CASSPRAWGDQPQHF.

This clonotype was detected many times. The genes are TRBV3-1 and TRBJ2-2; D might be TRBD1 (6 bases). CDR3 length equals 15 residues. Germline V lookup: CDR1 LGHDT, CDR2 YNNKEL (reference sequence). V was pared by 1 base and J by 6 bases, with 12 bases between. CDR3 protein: CASSQGPWTAGELFF. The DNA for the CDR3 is TGTGCCAGCAGCCAAGGCCCATGGACAGCCGGGGAGCTGTTTTTT.

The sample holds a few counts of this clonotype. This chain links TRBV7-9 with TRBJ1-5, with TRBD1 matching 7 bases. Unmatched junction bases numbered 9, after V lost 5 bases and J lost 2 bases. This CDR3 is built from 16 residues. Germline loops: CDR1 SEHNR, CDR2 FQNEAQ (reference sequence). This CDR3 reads CASSIHRGAGNQPQHF. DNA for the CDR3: TGTGCCAGCAGCATTCACAGGGGTGCGGGCAATCAGCCCCAGCATTTT.

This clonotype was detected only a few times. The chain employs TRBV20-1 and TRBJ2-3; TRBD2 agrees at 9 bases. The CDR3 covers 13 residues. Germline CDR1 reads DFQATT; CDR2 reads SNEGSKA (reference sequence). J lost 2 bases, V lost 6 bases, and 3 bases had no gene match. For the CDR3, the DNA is TGCAGTGCGGTAGCGGGAGCCACAGATACGCAGTATTTT. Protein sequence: CSAVAGATDTQYF.

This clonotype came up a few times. CDR3: CASSTGTGNTGELFF. CDR3 nucleotide sequence: TGCGCCAGTTCCACCGGGACAGGGAACACCGGGGAGCTGTTTTTT. The V gene is TRBV5-1, the J gene TRBJ2-2, with 8 positions matching TRBD1. CDR1 and CDR2 from the germline V gene are SGHRS and YFSETQ. CDR3 size: 15 residues. V shed 8 bases, J shed 1 base, and the junction held 7 bases outside the gene matches. The full variable domain, in which reference TRBV5-1 and TRBJ2-2 provide the parts outside the CDR3, is KAGVTQTPRYLIKTRGQQVTLSCSPISGHRSVSWYQQTPGQGLQFLFEYFSETQRNKGNFPGRFSGRQFSNSRSEMNVSTLELGDSALYLCASSTGTGNTGELFFGEGSRLTVL.

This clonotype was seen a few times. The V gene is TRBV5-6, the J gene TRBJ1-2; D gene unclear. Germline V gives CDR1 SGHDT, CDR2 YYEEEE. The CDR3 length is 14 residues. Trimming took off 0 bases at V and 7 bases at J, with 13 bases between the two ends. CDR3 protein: CASSLGIQLFGYTF. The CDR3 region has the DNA TGTGCCAGCAGCTTGGGCATTCAGCTATTTGGCTACACCTTC. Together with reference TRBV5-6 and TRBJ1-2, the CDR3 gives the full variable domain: DAGVTQSPTHLIKTRGQQVTLRCSPKSGHDTVSWYQQALGQGPQFIFQYYEEEERQRGNFPDRFSGHQFPNYSSELNVNALLLGDSALYLCASSLGIQLFGYTFGSGTRLTVV.

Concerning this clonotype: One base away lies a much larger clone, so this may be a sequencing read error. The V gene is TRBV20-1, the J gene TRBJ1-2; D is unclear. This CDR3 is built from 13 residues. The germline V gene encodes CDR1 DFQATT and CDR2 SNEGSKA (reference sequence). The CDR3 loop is CSTRDGRQSSYTF. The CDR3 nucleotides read TGCAGTACTAGAGATGGGCGGCAGTCTAGCTACACCTTC.

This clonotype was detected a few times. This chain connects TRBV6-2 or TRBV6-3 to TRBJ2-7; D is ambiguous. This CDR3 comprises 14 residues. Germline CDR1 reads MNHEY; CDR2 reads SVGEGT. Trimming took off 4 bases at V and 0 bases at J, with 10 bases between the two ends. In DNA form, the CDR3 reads TGTGCCAGCAGTTGGGTTGTTGGCTCCTACGAGCAGTACTTC. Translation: CASSWVVGSYEQYF.

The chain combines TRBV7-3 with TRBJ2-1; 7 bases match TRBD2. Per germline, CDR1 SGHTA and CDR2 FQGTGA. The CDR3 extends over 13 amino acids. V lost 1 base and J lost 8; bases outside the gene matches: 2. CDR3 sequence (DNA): TGTGCCAGCAGCTTAAGCCGGGAGGATGAGCAGTTCTTC. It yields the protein CASSLSREDEQFF.

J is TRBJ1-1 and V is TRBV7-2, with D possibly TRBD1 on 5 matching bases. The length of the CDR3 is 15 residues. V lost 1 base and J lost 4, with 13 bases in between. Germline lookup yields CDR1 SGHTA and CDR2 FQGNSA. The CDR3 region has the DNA TGTGCCAGCAGCTTAGAAGCCCTAAGGGGCACTGAAGCTTTCTTT. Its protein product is CASSLEALRGTEAFF. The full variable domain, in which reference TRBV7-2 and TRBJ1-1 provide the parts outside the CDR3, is GAGVSQSPSNKVTEKGKDVELRCDPISGHTALYWYRQSLGQGLEFLIYFQGNSAPDKSGLPSDRFSAERTGGSVSTLTIQRTQQEDSAVYLCASSLEALRGTEAFFGQGTRLTVV.

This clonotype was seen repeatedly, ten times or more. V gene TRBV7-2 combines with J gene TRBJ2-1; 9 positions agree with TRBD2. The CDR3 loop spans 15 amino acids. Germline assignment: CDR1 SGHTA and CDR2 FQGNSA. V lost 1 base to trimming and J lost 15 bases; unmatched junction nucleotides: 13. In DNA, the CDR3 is TGTGCCAGCAGCTTAGACGGGACTAGCAACAGGGAAACGTTCTTC. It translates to CASSLDGTSNRETFF.

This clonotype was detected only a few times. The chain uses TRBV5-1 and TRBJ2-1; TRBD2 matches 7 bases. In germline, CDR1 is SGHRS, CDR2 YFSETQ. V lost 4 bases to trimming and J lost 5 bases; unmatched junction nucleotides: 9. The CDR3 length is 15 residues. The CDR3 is CASSRRSGEHNEQFF. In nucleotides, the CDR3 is TGCGCCAGCAGCCGCCGGAGCGGGGAACACAATGAGCAGTTCTTC.

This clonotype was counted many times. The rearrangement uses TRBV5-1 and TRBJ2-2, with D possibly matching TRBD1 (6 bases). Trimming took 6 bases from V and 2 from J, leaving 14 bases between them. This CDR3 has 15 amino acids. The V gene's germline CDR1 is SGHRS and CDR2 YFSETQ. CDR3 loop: CASTFGGINTGELFF. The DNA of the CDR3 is TGCGCCAGCACTTTTGGGGGCATTAACACCGGGGAGCTGTTTTTT.

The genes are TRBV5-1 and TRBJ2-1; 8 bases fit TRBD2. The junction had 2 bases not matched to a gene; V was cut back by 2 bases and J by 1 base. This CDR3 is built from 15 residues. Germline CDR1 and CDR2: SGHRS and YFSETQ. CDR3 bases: TGCGCCAGCAGCTTCGGACTAGCTTCCTACAATGAGCAGTTCTTC. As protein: CASSFGLASYNEQFF.

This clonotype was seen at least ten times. CDR3 nucleotide sequence: TGTGCCACCTCCCGGGGCACGAACACCGGGGAGCTGTTTTTT. Its protein product is CATSRGTNTGELFF. The chain couples TRBV24-1 to TRBJ2-2, with D possibly being TRBD1 or TRBD2 (5 bases each). The CDR3 contains 14 residues. The V end was cut by 9 bases, the J end by 0 bases, with 10 bases between. CDR1 is KGHDR and CDR2 is SFDVKD in the germline V gene.

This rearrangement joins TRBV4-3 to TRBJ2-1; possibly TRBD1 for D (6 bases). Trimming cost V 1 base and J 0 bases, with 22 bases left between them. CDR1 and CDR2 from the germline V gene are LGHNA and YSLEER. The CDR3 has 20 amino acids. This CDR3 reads CASSQGQGFDFYSSYNEQFF. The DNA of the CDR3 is TGCGCCAGCAGCCAAGGCCAGGGGTTTGACTTCTATAGCTCCTACAATGAGCAGTTCTTC.

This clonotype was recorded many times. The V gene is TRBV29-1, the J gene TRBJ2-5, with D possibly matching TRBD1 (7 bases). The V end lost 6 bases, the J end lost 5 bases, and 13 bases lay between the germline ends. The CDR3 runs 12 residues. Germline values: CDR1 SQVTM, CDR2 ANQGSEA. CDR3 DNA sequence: TGCAGCGTCCCGACAGGGAGGGAGACCCAGTACTTC. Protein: CSVPTGRETQYF.

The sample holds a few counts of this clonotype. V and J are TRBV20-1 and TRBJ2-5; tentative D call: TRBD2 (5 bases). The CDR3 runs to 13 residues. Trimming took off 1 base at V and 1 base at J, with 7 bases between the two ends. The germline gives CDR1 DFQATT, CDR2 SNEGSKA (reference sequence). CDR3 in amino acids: CSARGGSQETQYF. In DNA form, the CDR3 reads TGCAGTGCTAGAGGAGGGAGCCAAGAGACCCAGTACTTC.

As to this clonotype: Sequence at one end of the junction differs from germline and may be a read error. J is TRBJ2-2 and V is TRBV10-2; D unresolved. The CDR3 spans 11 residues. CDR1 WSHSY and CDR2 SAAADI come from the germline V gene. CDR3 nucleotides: TGCGCCAGCAGTCACACAGGGGAGCTGTTTTTT. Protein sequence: CASSHTGELFF.

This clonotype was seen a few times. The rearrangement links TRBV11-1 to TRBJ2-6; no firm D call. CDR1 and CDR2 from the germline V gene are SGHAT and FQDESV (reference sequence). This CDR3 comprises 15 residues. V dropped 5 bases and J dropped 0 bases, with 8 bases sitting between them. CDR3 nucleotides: TGTGCCAGCAGCAAAGAACGCTCTGGGGCCAACGTCCTGACTTTC. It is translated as CASSKERSGANVLTF. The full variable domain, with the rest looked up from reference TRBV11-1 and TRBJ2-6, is EAEVAQSPRYKITEKSQAVAFWCDPISGHATLYWYRQILGQGPELLVQFQDESVVDDSQLPKDRFSAERLKGVDSTLKIQPAELGDSAMYLCASSKERSGANVLTFGAGSRLTVL.

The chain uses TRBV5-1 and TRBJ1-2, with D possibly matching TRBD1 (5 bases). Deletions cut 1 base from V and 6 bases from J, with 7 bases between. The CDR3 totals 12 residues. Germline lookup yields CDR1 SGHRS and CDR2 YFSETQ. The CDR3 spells CASSLPRDGYTF. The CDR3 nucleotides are TGCGCCAGCAGCTTGCCCAGGGATGGCTACACCTTC.

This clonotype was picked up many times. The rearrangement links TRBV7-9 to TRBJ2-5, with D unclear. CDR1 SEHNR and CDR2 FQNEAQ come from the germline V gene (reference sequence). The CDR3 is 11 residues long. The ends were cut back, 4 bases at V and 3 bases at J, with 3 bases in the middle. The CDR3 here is CASSSKETQYF. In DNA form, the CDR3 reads TGTGCCAGCAGCTCCAAAGAGACCCAGTACTTC.

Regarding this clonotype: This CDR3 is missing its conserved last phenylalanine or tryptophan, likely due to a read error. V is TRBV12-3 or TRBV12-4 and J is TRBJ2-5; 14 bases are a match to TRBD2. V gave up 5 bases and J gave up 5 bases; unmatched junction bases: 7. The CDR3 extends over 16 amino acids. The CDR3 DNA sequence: TGTGCCAGCAGTCTGGGGACTAGCGGGAGTTCGGAGACCCAGTACTCC. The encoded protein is CASSLGTSGSSETQYS.

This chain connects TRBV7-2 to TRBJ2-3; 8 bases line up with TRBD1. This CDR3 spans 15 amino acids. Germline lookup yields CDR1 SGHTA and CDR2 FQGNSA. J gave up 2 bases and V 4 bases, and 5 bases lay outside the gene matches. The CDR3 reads CASSSRTGTTDTQYF. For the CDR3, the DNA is TGTGCCAGCAGCTCGAGGACAGGGACCACAGATACGCAGTATTTT. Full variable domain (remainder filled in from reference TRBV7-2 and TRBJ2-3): GAGVSQSPSNKVTEKGKDVELRCDPISGHTALYWYRQSLGQGLEFLIYFQGNSAPDKSGLPSDRFSAERTGGSVSTLTIQRTQQEDSAVYLCASSSRTGTTDTQYFGPGTRLTVL.

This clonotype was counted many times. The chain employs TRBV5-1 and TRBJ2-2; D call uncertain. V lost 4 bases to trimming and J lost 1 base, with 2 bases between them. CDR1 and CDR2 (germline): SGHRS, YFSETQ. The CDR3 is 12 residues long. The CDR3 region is CASSQNTGELFF. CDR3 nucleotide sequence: TGCGCCAGCAGCCAGAACACCGGGGAGCTGTTTTTT.

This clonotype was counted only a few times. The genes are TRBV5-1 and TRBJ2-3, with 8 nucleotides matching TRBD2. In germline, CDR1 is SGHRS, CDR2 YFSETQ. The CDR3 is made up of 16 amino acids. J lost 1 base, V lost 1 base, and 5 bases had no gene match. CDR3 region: CASSLSAGGGTDTQYF. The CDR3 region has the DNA TGCGCCAGCAGCTTGTCCGCGGGAGGAGGCACAGATACGCAGTATTTT.

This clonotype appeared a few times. The CDR3 reads CASSFGGRAGLEQFF. The DNA of the CDR3 is TGTGCCAGCAGCTTTGGCGGGAGGGCCGGGCTTGAGCAGTTCTTC. The chain recombines TRBV7-2 with TRBJ2-1; 9 nucleotides match TRBD2. The germline gives CDR1 SGHTA, CDR2 FQGNSA. V shed 3 bases, J shed 9 bases, and the junction held 9 bases outside the gene matches. The CDR3 has 15 amino acids.

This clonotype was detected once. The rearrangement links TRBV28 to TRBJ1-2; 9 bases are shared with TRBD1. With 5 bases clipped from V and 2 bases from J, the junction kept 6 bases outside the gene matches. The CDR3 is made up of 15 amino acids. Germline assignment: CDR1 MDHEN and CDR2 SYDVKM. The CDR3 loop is CASSTPTGGNYGYTF. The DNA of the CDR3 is TGTGCCAGCAGTACCCCGACAGGGGGAAACTATGGCTACACCTTC.

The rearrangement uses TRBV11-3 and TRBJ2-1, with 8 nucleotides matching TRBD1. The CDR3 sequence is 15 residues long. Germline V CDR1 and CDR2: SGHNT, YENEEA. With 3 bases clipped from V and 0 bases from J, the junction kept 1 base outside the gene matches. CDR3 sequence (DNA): TGTGCCAGCAGCTTCGACAGGGGCTCCTACAATGAGCAGTTCTTC. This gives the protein CASSFDRGSYNEQFF.